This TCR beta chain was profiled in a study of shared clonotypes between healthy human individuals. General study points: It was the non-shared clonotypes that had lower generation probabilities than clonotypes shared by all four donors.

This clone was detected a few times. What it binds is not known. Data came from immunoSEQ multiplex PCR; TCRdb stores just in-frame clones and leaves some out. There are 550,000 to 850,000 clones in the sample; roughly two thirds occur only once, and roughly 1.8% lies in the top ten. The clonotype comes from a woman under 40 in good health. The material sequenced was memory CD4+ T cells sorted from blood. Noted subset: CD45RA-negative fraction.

As DNA, the CDR3 is TGCAGCGTTGGACCCGGGGGGGGTGAAGCTTTCTTT. Residues: CSVGPGGGEAFF. This chain connects TRBV29-1 to TRBJ1-1; perhaps TRBD1 as D (5 bases). The CDR3 runs 12 residues. V was clipped by 4 bases and J by 7 bases, with 13 bases between them. Germline V gives CDR1 SQVTM, CDR2 ANQGSEA.